Listed below are T cell receptor beta chains from one sample, sequenced in a study of T cell clones after liver transplantation. Measured with immunoSEQ multiplex PCR; TCRdb has only the in-frame clones, and not every one. In the table there are roughly 100,000 clones, around four fifths of which are singletons. This specimen was CD4+ T cells from blood, taken before liver transplant. These receptors were collected from a human donor who received a liver transplant. CDR3s include the opening cysteine and the closing phenylalanine or tryptophan. D genes are given only for firm matches. Size values are once, few and many counts, or a class for expanded clones, and some rows have none.

d_call	j_call	v_call	cdr3_length	clone_size	cdr3_aa	cdr3_nt
.	TRBJ1-1	TRBV7-2	13	.	CASSLGWNTEAFF	TGTGCCAGCAGCTTAGGGTGGAACACTGAAGCTTTCTTT
TRBD2	TRBJ2-1	TRBV7-9	18	.	CASSLMVGNAGGYNEQFF	TGTGCCAGCAGCTTAATGGTTGGTAACGCGGGGGGATACAATGAGCAGTTCTTC
.	TRBJ1-1	TRBV5-4	13	once	CASSSDMNTEAFF	TGTGCCAGCAGCTCGGACATGAACACTGAAGCTTTCTTT
.	TRBJ1-1	TRBV7-2	14	.	CASSLGWGNTEAFF	TGTGCCAGCAGCTTAGGTTGGGGGAACACTGAAGCTTTCTTT
.	TRBJ1-4	TRBV7-2	13	.	CASSSWTDEKLFF	TGTGCCAGCAGCTCTTGGACGGATGAAAAACTGTTTTTT
.	TRBJ1-5	TRBV6-1	16	.	CASSEVRQFSNQPQHF	TGTGCCAGCAGTGAAGTTAGACAGTTCAGCAATCAGCCCCAGCATTTT
TRBD1	TRBJ2-3	TRBV27	15	.	CASGGTGGGSDTQYF	TGTGCCAGCGGGGGGACAGGGGGCGGATCAGATACGCAGTATTTT
.	TRBJ1-5	TRBV10-3	13	.	CAISENSYTPQHF	TGTGCCATCAGTGAGAACAGCTATACGCCCCAGCATTTT
.	TRBJ1-5	TRBV6-4	13	.	CASSDNPNQPQHF	TGTGCCAGCAGTGACAACCCAAATCAGCCCCAGCATTTT
.	TRBJ2-1	TRBV7-6	12	.	CASSLGYNEQFF	TGTGCCAGCAGCCTCGGCTACAATGAGCAGTTCTTC
TRBD1	TRBJ1-2	TRBV6-1	13	.	CASRDDRANGYTF	TGTGCCAGCAGGGACGACAGGGCGAATGGCTACACCTTC
.	TRBJ2-3	TRBV11-3	19	few	CASSLSWSGYDSLTDTQYF	TGTGCCAGCAGCTTATCTTGGTCCGGGTATGACAGCCTCACAGATACGCAGTATTTT
.	TRBJ1-3	TRBV9	14	.	CASKVLSPGNTIYF	TGTGCCAGCAAGGTTCTCTCCCCTGGAAACACCATATATTTT
.	TRBJ1-2	TRBV28	14	few	CATKTGTANYGYTF	TGTGCCACCAAAACCGGGACGGCTAACTATGGCTACACCTTC
.	TRBJ2-6	TRBV19	23	.	CASSIDPPSPWGPPGSGANVLTF	TGTGCCAGTAGTATAGATCCCCCATCGCCATGGGGGCCCCCTGGCTCTGGGGCCAACGTCCTGACTTTC
.	TRBJ1-3	TRBV25-1	14	.	CASSFGIPGNTIYF	TGTGCCAGCAGTTTCGGGATCCCTGGAAACACCATATATTTT
TRBD2	TRBJ2-7	TRBV5-1	18	.	CASSLGGLAGGRSYEQYF	TGCGCCAGCAGCTTGGGAGGACTAGCGGGAGGCAGGAGCTACGAGCAGTACTTC
.	TRBJ1-5	TRBV19	15	.	CASSMGTRGWGPQHF	TGTGCCAGTAGTATGGGGACAAGGGGGTGGGGGCCCCAGCATTTT
TRBD1	TRBJ1-3	TRBV4-1	16	.	CASSHPTRDSRNTIYF	TGCGCCAGCAGCCACCCGACGCGGGACAGTAGGAACACCATATATTTT
.	TRBJ1-6	TRBV7-9	14	.	CASSFRAVNSPLHF	TGTGCCAGCAGCTTCAGGGCCGTCAATTCACCCCTCCACTTT
.	TRBJ2-7	TRBV27	14	few	CASSLARGRYEQYF	TGTGCCAGCAGTTTAGCCAGGGGAAGGTACGAGCAGTACTTC
.	TRBJ2-1	TRBV29-1	13	few	CSERAGQYNEQFF	TGCAGCGAAAGGGCAGGTCAGTACAATGAGCAGTTCTTC
.	TRBJ1-4	TRBV5-6	17	few	CASSLSGRTGTNEKLFF	TGTGCCAGCAGCTTGAGTGGCCGGACTGGGACTAATGAAAAACTGTTTTTT
TRBD1	TRBJ1-4	TRBV5-5	16	.	CASIWGPGQVNEKLFF	TGTGCCAGCATCTGGGGGCCAGGACAGGTTAATGAAAAACTGTTTTTT
.	TRBJ1-6	TRBV2	15	.	CASSESGQPNSPLHF	TGTGCCAGCAGTGAATCTGGACAGCCAAATTCACCCCTCCACTTT
.	TRBJ1-5	TRBV30	13	.	CAWSRTENQPQHF	TGTGCCTGGAGTCGGACGGAAAATCAGCCCCAGCATTTT
.	TRBJ2-7	TRBV6-5	15	.	CASSPRDEGSYEQYF	TGTGCCAGCAGTCCCCGCGATGAGGGGAGCTACGAGCAGTACTTC
TRBD1	TRBJ1-1	TRBV2	15	once	CASSRTGVWDTEAFF	TGTGCCAGCAGTAGGACAGGGGTATGGGACACTGAAGCTTTCTTT
.	TRBJ1-4	TRBV28	11	.	CASWGNEKLFF	TGTGCCAGCTGGGGGAATGAAAAACTGTTTTTT
.	TRBJ2-3	TRBV25-1	12	.	CASTRGTDTQYF	TGTGCCAGCACCAGGGGCACAGATACGCAGTATTTT
.	TRBJ2-1	TRBV2	12	few	CASHVLGNEQFF	TGTGCCAGCCACGTATTGGGAAATGAGCAGTTCTTC
TRBD1	TRBJ1-5	TRBV6-1	15	.	CASSQGAVLGQPQHF	TGTGCCAGCAGTCAGGGGGCGGTTCTGGGTCAGCCCCAGCATTTT
TRBD1	TRBJ2-1	TRBV5-1	17	once	CASSLPQGKAIYNEQFF	TGCGCCAGCAGCTTACCACAGGGGAAGGCCATCTACAATGAGCAGTTCTTC
.	TRBJ1-1	TRBV30	14	once	CAWRRRGGGTEAFF	TGTGCCTGGCGCCGACGTGGGGGGGGGACTGAAGCTTTCTTT
.	TRBJ2-7	TRBV30	12	.	CAWSVSGGRTYF	TGTGCCTGGAGTGTAAGTGGTGGCAGGACGTACTTC
TRBD1	TRBJ2-2	TRBV19	16	.	CASSLPTGVNTGELFF	TGTGCCAGTAGTCTCCCGACAGGGGTCAACACCGGGGAGCTGTTTTTT
TRBD1	TRBJ1-1	TRBV6-6	15	.	CASSYSQGMNTEAFF	TGTGCCAGCAGTTACTCACAGGGGATGAACACTGAAGCTTTCTTT
TRBD2	TRBJ2-3	TRBV4-1	16	.	CASSQSSGGARDTQYF	TGCGCCAGCAGCCAGTCGAGCGGGGGGGCTCGAGATACGCAGTATTTT
.	TRBJ2-3	TRBV5-6	15	.	CASSLATGRTDTQYF	TGTGCCAGCAGCTTGGCCACAGGGCGCACAGATACGCAGTATTTT
TRBD1	TRBJ2-5	TRBV9	15	.	CASSVGQGRQETQYF	TGTGCCAGCAGCGTAGGACAGGGGAGGCAAGAGACCCAGTACTTC
TRBD1	TRBJ2-4	TRBV5-1	20	few	CASSLGEGTGSLLAKNIQYF	TGCGCCAGCAGCTTGGGAGAAGGGACAGGGTCCCTCCTAGCCAAAAACATTCAGTACTTC
TRBD2	TRBJ2-7	TRBV2	15	.	CASRKSSGPSYEQYF	TGTGCCAGCAGGAAATCTAGCGGACCTTCCTACGAGCAGTACTTC
.	TRBJ1-2	TRBV7-2	16	once	CASSSETTQVLYGYTF	TGTGCCAGCAGCTCCGAGACGACACAGGTGCTATATGGCTACACCTTC
.	TRBJ2-1	TRBV5-1	14	.	CASGGGAGHNEQFF	TGCGCCAGCGGAGGGGGGGCGGGACACAATGAGCAGTTCTTC
.	TRBJ2-7	TRBV7-9	13	.	CASSGDGNYEQYF	TGTGCCAGCAGCGGGGACGGGAACTACGAGCAGTACTTC
.	TRBJ1-1	TRBV28	15	.	CATDSLTPSSTEAFF	TGTGCCACCGATTCGTTGACCCCGAGCAGCACTGAAGCTTTCTTT
.	TRBJ2-2	TRBV23-1	13	.	CASRGKNTGELFF	TGCGCCTCCCGGGGAAAGAACACCGGGGAGCTGTTTTTT
.	TRBJ2-1	TRBV7-8	14	.	CASNVFGQNNEQFF	TGTGCCAGCAACGTGTTTGGACAGAACAATGAGCAGTTCTTC
.	TRBJ1-2	TRBV6-1	13	.	CASTPDRISGYTF	TGTGCCAGCACTCCCGACAGGATAAGTGGCTACACCTTC
TRBD1	TRBJ1-2	TRBV29-1	14	.	CSVGDSPSNYGYTF	TGCAGCGTTGGGGACAGCCCTTCTAACTATGGCTACACCTTC
.	TRBJ1-5	TRBV7-2	15	.	CASSPPDRRNQPQHF	TGTGCCAGCAGCCCACCCGACAGACGCAATCAGCCCCAGCATTTT
.	TRBJ2-7	TRBV19	12	.	CASLGESYEQYF	TGTGCCAGTCTAGGGGAGTCCTACGAGCAGTACTTC
TRBD1	TRBJ1-5	TRBV5-6	16	.	CASSLRTGQGNQPQHF	TGTGCCAGCAGCCTCAGGACGGGACAGGGGAATCAGCCCCAGCATTTT
.	TRBJ2-4	TRBV12-5	13	.	CASAPAGGNIQYF	TGTGCTAGTGCCCCGGCCGGGGGAAACATTCAGTACTTC